This passage covers 17 T cell receptor beta chains from one sample sequenced in a study of T cells in tuberculosis. The time point was: new active TB diagnosis, blood taken before or within 7 days of starting treatment. TCRdb's copy holds only in-frame clones and misses some; the assay was immunoSEQ multiplex PCR. The data hold around 30,000 clones, with approximately 93% observed a single time. Sequencing used PBMCs, obtained at tuberculosis diagnosis. Receptors were obtained from an adult with tuberculosis.

This CDR3 reads CASSHFRGEAFF. CDR3 coding DNA: TGCGCCAGCAGCCACTTTAGGGGTGAAGCTTTCTTT. The chain has TRBV4-1 and TRBJ1-1, with D possibly matching TRBD1 (5 bases). This CDR3 spans 12 amino acids. Germline V gene data show CDR1 as MGHRA and CDR2 as YSYEKL. With 3 bases removed from V and 7 bases from J, the gap between germline ends came to 9 bases.

The chain uses TRBV11-3 and TRBJ2-7, with TRBD2 as a possible D gene (6 bases). The CDR3 extends over 13 amino acids. Germline CDR1 is SGHNT and CDR2 is YENEEA. Trimming took 5 bases from V and 7 from J, leaving 15 bases between them. CDR3 loop: CASSIGAAGEQYF. The CDR3, as DNA: TGTGCCAGCAGCATCGGGGCTGCGGGGGAGCAGTACTTC.

This clone was recorded once. The chain recombines TRBV5-1 with TRBJ2-1; D perhaps matches TRBD2 (5 bases). In germline, CDR1 is SGHRS, CDR2 YFSETQ. Trimming took off 0 bases at V and 7 bases at J, with 14 bases between the two ends. The CDR3 contains 15 residues. The CDR3, as DNA: TGCGCCAGCAGCTTGGGTGGGAGATCGTTAAATGAGCAGTTCTTC. Translated: CASSLGGRSLNEQFF.

The V gene is TRBV27, the J gene TRBJ2-7; 8 bases are shared with TRBD1. This CDR3 comprises 14 residues. With V trimmed by 4 bases and J by 4 bases, 6 bases remained unmatched. Germline CDR1 reads MNHEY; CDR2 reads SMNVEV (reference sequence). The CDR3: CASSSADRGYEQYF. CDR3 coding DNA: TGTGCCAGCAGTTCGGCCGACAGGGGTTACGAGCAGTACTTC.

The chain is built from TRBV5-1 and TRBJ2-3; D perhaps matches TRBD1 (6 bases). There are 16 residues in the CDR3. V lost 4 bases and J 2 bases, leaving 17 bases between the germline ends. The V gene's germline CDR1 is SGHRS and CDR2 YFSETQ. For the CDR3, the DNA is TGCGCCAGCAGCCCCGCGACAGGAACTCCCACAGATACGCAGTATTTT. It translates to CASSPATGTPTDTQYF. The variable domain in full, completed from reference TRBV5-1 and TRBJ2-3, reads KAGVTQTPRYLIKTRGQQVTLSCSPISGHRSVSWYQQTPGQGLQFLFEYFSETQRNKGNFPGRFSGRQFSNSRSEMNVSTLELGDSALYLCASSPATGTPTDTQYFGPGTRLTVL.

V gene TRBV19 combines with J gene TRBJ1-2; D gene unclear. The germline gives CDR1 LNHDA, CDR2 SQIVND (reference sequence). V was shortened by 3 bases and J by 0 bases, with 14 bases between the two germline ends. The CDR3 length is 16 residues. The CDR3 is CASSMRAGVANYGYTF. The CDR3 coding sequence is TGTGCCAGTAGTATGAGGGCAGGAGTTGCTAACTATGGCTACACCTTC.

The J gene is TRBJ1-1, the V gene TRBV5-5; no clear D gene. The CDR3 loop spans 15 amino acids. Germline V lookup: CDR1 SGHKS, CDR2 YYEKEE (reference sequence). Between the trimmed V and J ends, which lost 4 bases and 5 bases, there was a span of 18 bases. CDR3 region: CASSRRAVDGTEAFF. The CDR3 DNA follows: TGTGCCAGCAGCCGGCGGGCAGTCGATGGTACTGAAGCTTTCTTT.

The rearrangement links TRBV7-9 to TRBJ1-2, with 8 bases lining up with TRBD1. CDR3 size: 16 residues. The junction had 5 bases not matched to a gene; V was cut back by 0 bases and J by 2 bases. Germline V lookup: CDR1 SEHNR, CDR2 FQNEAQ (reference sequence). The CDR3 nucleotides are TGTGCCAGCAGCTTAGCGGGGACAGGTATAAACTATGGCTACACCTTC. Protein sequence: CASSLAGTGINYGYTF. The whole variable domain, remainder taken from reference TRBV7-9 and TRBJ1-2, is DTGVSQNPRHKITKRGQNVTFRCDPISEHNRLYWYRQTLGQGPEFLTYFQNEAQLEKSRLLSDRFSAERPKGSFSTLEIQRTEQGDSAMYLCASSLAGTGINYGYTFGSGTRLTVV.

The chain employs TRBV30 and TRBJ2-3, with 12 bases aligning to TRBD2. CDR1 is GTSNPN and CDR2 is SVGIG in the germline V gene (reference sequence). The CDR3 totals 17 residues. The V gene end was trimmed by 0 bases and the J gene end by 6 bases; junction bases not matched to a gene: 10. In DNA form, the CDR3 reads TGTGCCTGGAGTGTAAGACTAGCGGGGGCCCTGCGGGATACGCAGTATTTT. It encodes CAWSVRLAGALRDTQYF. Full variable domain (outside the CDR3, taken from reference TRBV30 and TRBJ2-3): SQTIHQWPATLVQPVGSPLSLECTVEGTSNPNLYWYRQAAGRGLQLLFYSVGIGQISSEVPQNLSASRPQDRQFILSSKKLLLSDSGFYLCAWSVRLAGALRDTQYFGPGTRLTVL.

The V and J genes are TRBV11-3 and TRBJ1-1; the D is unclear. Trimming removed 4 bases at V and 0 bases at J, with 6 bases between. CDR3 length equals 13 residues. Per the germline V gene, CDR1 is SGHNT and CDR2 is YENEEA. The CDR3 sequence: CASSYFMNTEAFF. The CDR3 nucleotides read TGTGCCAGCAGCTACTTCATGAACACTGAAGCTTTCTTT.

This chain connects TRBV4-2 to TRBJ2-3; maybe TRBD2 (6 bases). Germline V CDR1 and CDR2: LGHNA, YNFKEQ. The length of the CDR3 is 15 residues. V lost 0 bases and J 1 base, leaving 8 bases between the germline ends. CDR3 sequence: CASSQERERTDTQYF. In nucleotides, the CDR3 is TGTGCCAGCAGCCAAGAACGGGAGCGCACAGATACGCAGTATTTT.

The chain recombines TRBV27 with TRBJ2-7, with 12 bases aligning to TRBD2. The CDR3 is 16 residues long. CDR1 is MNHEY and CDR2 is SMNVEV in the germline V gene (reference sequence). Trimming cost V 5 bases and J 4 bases; bases outside gene matches: 9. DNA for the CDR3: TGTGCCAGCAGTACAAGACTAGCGGGAGCGAGGTACGAGCAGTACTTC. Encoded protein: CASSTRLAGARYEQYF.

The gene calls are TRBV28 and TRBJ2-3, with 15 positions matching TRBD2. Germline CDR1 is MDHEN and CDR2 is SYDVKM. The CDR3 extends over 18 amino acids. Trimming cost V 7 bases and J 3 bases; bases outside gene matches: 11. CDR3 protein: CASTRGLAGGFRTDTQYF. DNA of the CDR3: TGTGCCAGCACCCGAGGACTAGCGGGAGGGTTTAGAACAGATACGCAGTATTTT.

The rearrangement links TRBV13 to TRBJ2-7; 8 bases match TRBD2. Unmatched junction bases numbered 4, after V lost 8 bases and J lost 4 bases. CDR3 length: 12 residues. Germline V gene lookup returns CDR1 PRHDT and CDR2 FYEKMQ (reference sequence). The chain's CDR3 is CASRSGEYEQYF. CDR3 nucleotide sequence: TGTGCCAGCCGTAGCGGGGAGTACGAGCAGTACTTC.

This chain uses TRBV10-1 with TRBJ1-2; perhaps TRBD1 as D (6 bases). The CDR3 is 13 residues long. V was cut by 5 bases and J by 8 bases, with 15 bases left in between. CDR1 and CDR2 from the germline V gene are WNHNN and SYGVQD (reference sequence). CDR3: CASSQDRTGGYTF. The CDR3 DNA follows: TGCGCCAGCAGTCAAGACAGGACGGGAGGCTACACCTTC.

This clone was counted only a few times. The V and J genes are TRBV13 and TRBJ1-1, with D hard to call. CDR1 PRHDT and CDR2 FYEKMQ come from the germline V gene (reference sequence). This CDR3 spans 13 amino acids. The V end lost 0 bases, the J end lost 7 bases, and 9 bases lay between the germline ends. The CDR3 region has the DNA TGTGCCAGCAGCTTAGGCCGGGTGGGTGAAGCTTTCTTT. Amino acid sequence: CASSLGRVGEAFF.

The chain combines TRBV29-1 with TRBJ2-5, with a possible D match to TRBD1 (6 bases). The V gene lost 7 bases and the J gene lost 5 bases, with 14 bases spanning the gap. Germline loops: CDR1 SQVTM, CDR2 ANQGSEA. CDR3 size: 12 residues. The CDR3, as DNA: TGCAGCGCAGGGGAAAGTGAGGAGACCCAGTACTTC. It encodes CSAGESEETQYF. Based on the CDR3 plus reference TRBV29-1 and TRBJ2-5, the full variable domain is SAVISQKPSRDICQRGTSLTIQCQVDSQVTMMFWYRQQPGQSLTLIATANQGSEATYESGFVIDKFPISRPNLTFSTLTVSNMSPEDSSIYLCSAGESEETQYFGPGTRLLVL.